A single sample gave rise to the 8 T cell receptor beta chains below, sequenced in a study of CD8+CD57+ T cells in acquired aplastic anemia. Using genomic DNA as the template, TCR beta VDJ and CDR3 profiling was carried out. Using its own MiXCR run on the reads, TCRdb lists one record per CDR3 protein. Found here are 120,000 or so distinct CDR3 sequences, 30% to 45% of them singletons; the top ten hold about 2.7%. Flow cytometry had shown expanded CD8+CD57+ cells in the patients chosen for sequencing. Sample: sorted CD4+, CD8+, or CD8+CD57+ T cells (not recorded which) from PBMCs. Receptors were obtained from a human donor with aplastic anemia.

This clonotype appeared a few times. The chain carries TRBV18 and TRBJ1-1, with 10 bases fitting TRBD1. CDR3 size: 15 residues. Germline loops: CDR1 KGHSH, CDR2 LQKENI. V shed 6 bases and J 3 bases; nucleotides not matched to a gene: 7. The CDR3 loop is CASSPDRGRDTEAFF. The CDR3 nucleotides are TGTGCCAGCTCGCCCGACAGGGGGCGAGACACTGAAGCTTTCTTT. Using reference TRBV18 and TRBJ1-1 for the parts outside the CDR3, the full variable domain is NAGVMQNPRHLVRRRGQEARLRCSPMKGHSHVYWYRQLPEEGLKFMVYLQKENIIDESGMPKERFSAEFPKEGPSILRIQQVVRGDSAAYFCASSPDRGRDTEAFFGQGTRLTVV.

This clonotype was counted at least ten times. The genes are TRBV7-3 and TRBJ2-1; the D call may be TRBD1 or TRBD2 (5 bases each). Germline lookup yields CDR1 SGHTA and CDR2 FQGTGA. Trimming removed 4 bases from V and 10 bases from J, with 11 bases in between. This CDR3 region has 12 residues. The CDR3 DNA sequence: TGTGCCAGCAGCTCGCCGGGACGGGAGCAGTTCTTC. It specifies CASSSPGREQFF.

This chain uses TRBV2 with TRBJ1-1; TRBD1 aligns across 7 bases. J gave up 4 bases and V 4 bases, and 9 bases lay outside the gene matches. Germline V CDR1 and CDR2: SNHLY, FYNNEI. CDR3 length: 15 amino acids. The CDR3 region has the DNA TGTGCCAGCAGTGCCACAGGGACAGTGGGCACTGAAGCTTTCTTT. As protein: CASSATGTVGTEAFF.

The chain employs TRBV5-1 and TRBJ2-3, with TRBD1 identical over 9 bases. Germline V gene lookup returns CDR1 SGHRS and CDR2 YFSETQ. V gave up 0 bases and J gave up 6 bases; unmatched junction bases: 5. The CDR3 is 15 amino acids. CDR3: CASSLDRGPADTQYF. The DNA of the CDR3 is TGCGCCAGCAGCTTGGACAGGGGGCCCGCCGATACGCAGTATTTT.

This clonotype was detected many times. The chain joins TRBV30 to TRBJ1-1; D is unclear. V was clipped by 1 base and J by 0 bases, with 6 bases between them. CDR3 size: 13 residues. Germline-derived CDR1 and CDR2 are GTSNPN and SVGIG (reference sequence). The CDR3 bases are TGTGCCTGGAGTGGCAGCTTGAACACTGAAGCTTTCTTT. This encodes CAWSGSLNTEAFF.

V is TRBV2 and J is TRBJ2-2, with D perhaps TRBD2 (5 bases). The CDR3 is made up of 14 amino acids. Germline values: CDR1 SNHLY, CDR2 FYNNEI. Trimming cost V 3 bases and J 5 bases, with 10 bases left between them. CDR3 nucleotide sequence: TGTGCCAGCAGTGACAGCACGGGGACCGGGGAGCTGTTTTTT. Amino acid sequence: CASSDSTGTGELFF.

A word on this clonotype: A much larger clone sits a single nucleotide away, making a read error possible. The CDR3 loop is CARSYLGKGDSPLHF. The CDR3 DNA follows: TGTGCCAGAAGTTACTTGGGAAAAGGGGATTCACCCCTCCACTTT. The chain uses TRBV6-5 and TRBJ1-6, with D possibly TRBD1 on 5 matching bases. Germline CDR1 reads MNHEY; CDR2 reads SVGAGI. The CDR3 has 15 residues.

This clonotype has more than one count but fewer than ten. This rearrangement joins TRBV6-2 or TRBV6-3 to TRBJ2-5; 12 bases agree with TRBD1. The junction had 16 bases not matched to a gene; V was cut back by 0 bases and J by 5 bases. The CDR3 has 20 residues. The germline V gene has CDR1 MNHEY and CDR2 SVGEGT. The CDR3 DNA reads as TGTGCCAGCAGTTACTCGATTGCTTCACCGGGACAGGGGGCGCGGGAGACCCAGTACTTC. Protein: CASSYSIASPGQGARETQYF.